This TCR beta chain was sequenced for a study of technical replicates of blood from a few donors. Generated by immunoSEQ multiplex PCR, the TCRdb table keeps only in-frame clones and is missing some. The sample lists more than 65,000 clones, 91% occurring once. The CDR3 spans 17 residues. The germline V and J ends were trimmed by 3 bases and 3 bases, with 20 bases remaining between them. CDR1 KGHSY and CDR2 FQNENV come from the germline V gene. The chain is built from TRBV16 and TRBJ1-1, with D possibly matching TRBD1 (6 bases). Sequenced material: T cells isolated from PBMCs. This sequence was found in a human donor in good health. The CDR3 nucleotides read TGTGCCAGCAGCCAGGGTGCGGGGGGCATGATGGACACTGAAGCTTTCTTT. Residues: CASSQGAGGMMDTEAFF.